This T cell receptor beta chain was recovered during a study of beta chain features in type 1 diabetes. As for the study in general: What patients shared with healthy donors was a similar profile of age, gender and cell yields.

Concerning this clone itself: Its target is unknown. At one end, the junction sequence differs from germline, possibly due to a read error.

Sequenced material consisted of expressed TCRB transcripts (all of the isolated RNA was reverse transcribed). Method: immunoSEQ multiplex PCR; TCRdb's copy keeps in-frame clones and lacks some. The sample shows roughly 150,000 clones, around 9.7% of them seen only once. CDR1 is GTSNPN, CDR2 SVGIG, per germline (reference sequence). CDR3 size: 17 residues. Whole-study results and caveats: Within each of all four CD4+ subsets, Type 1 diabetes patients had TCRB CDR3s that were moderately but significantly shorter. The naive, central memory and Treg TCRB repertoires showed an apparent similarity that was greater among patients than among healthy donors. In type 1 diabetes patients, VDJ junctions had fewer insertions; deletions at these junctions were more frequent.

This sequence joins TRBV30 and TRBJ2-3; 11 bases are shared with TRBD2. This receptor was obtained from a young woman with type 1 diabetes. Sequenced material: central memory CD4+ T cells from blood. The CDR3 loop reads CACSASRLAGTTDTQYF. CDR3 bases: TGTGCCTGTAGTGCCTCGCGACTAGCGGGGACCACAGATACGCAGTATTTT.